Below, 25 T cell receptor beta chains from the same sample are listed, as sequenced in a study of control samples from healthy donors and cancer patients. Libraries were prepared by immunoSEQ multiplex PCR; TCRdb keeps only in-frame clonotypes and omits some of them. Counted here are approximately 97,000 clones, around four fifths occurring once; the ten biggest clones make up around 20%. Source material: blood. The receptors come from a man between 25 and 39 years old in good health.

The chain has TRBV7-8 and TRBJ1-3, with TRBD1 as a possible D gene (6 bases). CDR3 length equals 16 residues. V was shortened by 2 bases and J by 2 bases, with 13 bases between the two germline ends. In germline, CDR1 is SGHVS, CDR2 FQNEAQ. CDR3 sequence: CASSLNRVSPGNTIYF. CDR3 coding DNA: TGTGCCAGCAGCTTAAACAGGGTCAGCCCTGGAAACACCATATATTTT.

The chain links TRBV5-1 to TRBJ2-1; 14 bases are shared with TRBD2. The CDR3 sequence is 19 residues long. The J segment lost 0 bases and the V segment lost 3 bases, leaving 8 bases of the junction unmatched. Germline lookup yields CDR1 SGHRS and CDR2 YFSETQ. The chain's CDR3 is CASSSPGLAGVSSYNEQFF. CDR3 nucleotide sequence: TGCGCCAGCAGCTCCCCGGGACTAGCGGGGGTGAGCTCCTACAATGAGCAGTTCTTC.

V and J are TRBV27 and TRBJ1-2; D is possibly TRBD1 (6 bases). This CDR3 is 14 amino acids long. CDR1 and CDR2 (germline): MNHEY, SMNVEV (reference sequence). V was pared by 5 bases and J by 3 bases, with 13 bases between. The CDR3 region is CASSRGEGYYGYTF. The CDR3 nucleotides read TGTGCCAGCAGTAGGGGGGAGGGGTACTATGGCTACACCTTC.

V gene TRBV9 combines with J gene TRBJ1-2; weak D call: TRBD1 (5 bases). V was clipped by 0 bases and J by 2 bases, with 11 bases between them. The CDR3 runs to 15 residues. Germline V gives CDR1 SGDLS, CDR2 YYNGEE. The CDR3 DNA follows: TGTGCCAGCAGCGTAGGTGGGGCCGGAAACTATGGCTACACCTTC. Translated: CASSVGGAGNYGYTF. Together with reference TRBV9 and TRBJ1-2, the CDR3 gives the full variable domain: DSGVTQTPKHLITATGQRVTLRCSPRSGDLSVYWYQQSLDQGLQFLIQYYNGEERAKGNILERFSAQQFPDLHSELNLSSLELGDSALYFCASSVGGAGNYGYTFGSGTRLTVV.

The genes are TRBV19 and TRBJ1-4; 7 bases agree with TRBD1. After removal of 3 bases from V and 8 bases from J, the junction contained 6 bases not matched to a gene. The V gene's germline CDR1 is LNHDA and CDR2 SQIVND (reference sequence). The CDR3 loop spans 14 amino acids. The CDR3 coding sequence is TGTGCCAGTAGTATTAGGGGGCACGGAGAAAAACTGTTTTTT. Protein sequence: CASSIRGHGEKLFF.

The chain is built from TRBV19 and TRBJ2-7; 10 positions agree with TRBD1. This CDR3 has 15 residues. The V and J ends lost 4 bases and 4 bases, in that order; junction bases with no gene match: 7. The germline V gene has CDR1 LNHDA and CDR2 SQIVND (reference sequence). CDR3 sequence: CASSTPGQGVYEQYF. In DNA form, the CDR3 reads TGTGCCAGTAGTACTCCTGGACAGGGGGTGTACGAGCAGTACTTC. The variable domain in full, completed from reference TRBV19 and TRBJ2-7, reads DGGITQSPKYLFRKEGQNVTLSCEQNLNHDAMYWYRQDPGQGLRLIYYSQIVNDFQKGDIAEGYSVSREKKESFPLTVTSAQKNPTAFYLCASSTPGQGVYEQYFGPGTRLTVT.

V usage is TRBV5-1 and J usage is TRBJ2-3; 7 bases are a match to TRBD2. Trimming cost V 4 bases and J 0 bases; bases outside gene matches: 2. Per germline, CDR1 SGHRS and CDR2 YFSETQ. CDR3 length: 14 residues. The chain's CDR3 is CASSPSGSTDTQYF. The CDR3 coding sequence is TGCGCCAGCAGCCCTAGCGGTAGCACAGATACGCAGTATTTT. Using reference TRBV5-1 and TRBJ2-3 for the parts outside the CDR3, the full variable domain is KAGVTQTPRYLIKTRGQQVTLSCSPISGHRSVSWYQQTPGQGLQFLFEYFSETQRNKGNFPGRFSGRQFSNSRSEMNVSTLELGDSALYLCASSPSGSTDTQYFGPGTRLTVL.

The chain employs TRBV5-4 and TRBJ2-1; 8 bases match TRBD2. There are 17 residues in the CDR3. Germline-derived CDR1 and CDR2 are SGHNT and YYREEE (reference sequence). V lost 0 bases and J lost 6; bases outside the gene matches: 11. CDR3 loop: CASSLAGGTSGRNEQFF. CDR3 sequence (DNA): TGTGCCAGCAGCTTGGCGGGCGGGACTAGTGGACGCAATGAGCAGTTCTTC. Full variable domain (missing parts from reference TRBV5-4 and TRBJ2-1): ETGVTQSPTHLIKTRGQQVTLRCSSQSGHNTVSWYQQALGQGPQFIFQYYREEENGRGNFPPRFSGLQFPNYSSELNVNALELDDSALYLCASSLAGGTSGRNEQFFGPGTRLTVL.

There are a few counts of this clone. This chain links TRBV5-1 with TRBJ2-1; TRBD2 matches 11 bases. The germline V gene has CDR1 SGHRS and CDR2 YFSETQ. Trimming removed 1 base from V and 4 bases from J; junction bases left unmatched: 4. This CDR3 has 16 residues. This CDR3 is CASSLTSGGSYNEQFF. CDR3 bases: TGCGCCAGCAGCTTGACTAGCGGGGGTTCTTACAATGAGCAGTTCTTC.

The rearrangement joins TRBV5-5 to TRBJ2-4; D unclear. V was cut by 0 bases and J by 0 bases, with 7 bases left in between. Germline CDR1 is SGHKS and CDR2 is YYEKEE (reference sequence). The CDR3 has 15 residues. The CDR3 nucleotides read TGTGCCAGCAGCTTGGGGCCTCTAGCCAAAAACATTCAGTACTTC. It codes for CASSLGPLAKNIQYF. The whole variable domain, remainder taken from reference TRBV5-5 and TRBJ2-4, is DAGVTQSPTHLIKTRGQQVTLRCSPISGHKSVSWYQQVLGQGPQFIFQYYEKEERGRGNFPDRFSARQFPNYSSELNVNALLLGDSALYLCASSLGPLAKNIQYFGAGTRLSVL.

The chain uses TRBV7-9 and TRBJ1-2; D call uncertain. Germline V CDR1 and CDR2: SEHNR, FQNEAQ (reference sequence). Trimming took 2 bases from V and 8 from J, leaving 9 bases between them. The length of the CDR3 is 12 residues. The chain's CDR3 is CASSLSDLGYTF. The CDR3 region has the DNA TGTGCCAGCAGCTTATCGGACTTAGGCTACACCTTC.

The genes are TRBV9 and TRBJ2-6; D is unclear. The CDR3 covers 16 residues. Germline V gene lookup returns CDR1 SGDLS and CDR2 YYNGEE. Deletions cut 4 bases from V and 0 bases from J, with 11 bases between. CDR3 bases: TGTGCCAGCAGCCCAGTAGGTCTCTCTGGGGCCAACGTCCTGACTTTC. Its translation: CASSPVGLSGANVLTF.

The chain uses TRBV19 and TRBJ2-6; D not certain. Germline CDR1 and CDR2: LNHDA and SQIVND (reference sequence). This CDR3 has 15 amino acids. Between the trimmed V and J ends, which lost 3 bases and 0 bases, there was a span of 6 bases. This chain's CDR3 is CASSMYRSGANVLTF. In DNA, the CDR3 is TGTGCCAGTAGTATGTATCGCTCTGGGGCCAACGTCCTGACTTTC.

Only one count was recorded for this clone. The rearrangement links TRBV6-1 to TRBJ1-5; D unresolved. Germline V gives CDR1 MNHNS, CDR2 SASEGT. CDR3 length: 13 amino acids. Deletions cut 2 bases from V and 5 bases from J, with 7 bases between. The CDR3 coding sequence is TGTGCCAGCAGTGAATTGCGGGATCAGCCCCAGCATTTT. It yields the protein CASSELRDQPQHF.

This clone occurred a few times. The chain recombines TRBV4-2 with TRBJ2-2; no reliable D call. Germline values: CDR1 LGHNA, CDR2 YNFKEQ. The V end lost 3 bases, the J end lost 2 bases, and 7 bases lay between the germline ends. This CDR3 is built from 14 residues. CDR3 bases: TGTGCCAGCAGCCACGGCACTAACACCGGGGAGCTGTTTTTT. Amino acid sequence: CASSHGTNTGELFF.

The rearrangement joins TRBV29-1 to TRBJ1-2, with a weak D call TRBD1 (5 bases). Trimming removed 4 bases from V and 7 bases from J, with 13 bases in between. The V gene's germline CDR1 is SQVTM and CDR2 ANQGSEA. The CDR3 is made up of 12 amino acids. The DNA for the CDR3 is TGCAGCGTTGGCCGGGGGGAAATTGGCTACACCTTC. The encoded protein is CSVGRGEIGYTF.

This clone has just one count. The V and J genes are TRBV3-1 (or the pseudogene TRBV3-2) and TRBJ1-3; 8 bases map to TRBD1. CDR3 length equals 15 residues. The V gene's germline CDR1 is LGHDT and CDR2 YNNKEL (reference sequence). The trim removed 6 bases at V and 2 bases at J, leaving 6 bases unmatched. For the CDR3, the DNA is TGTGCCAGCAGTCTTCAGGGGGCCCCTGGAAACACCATATATTTT. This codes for CASSLQGAPGNTIYF.

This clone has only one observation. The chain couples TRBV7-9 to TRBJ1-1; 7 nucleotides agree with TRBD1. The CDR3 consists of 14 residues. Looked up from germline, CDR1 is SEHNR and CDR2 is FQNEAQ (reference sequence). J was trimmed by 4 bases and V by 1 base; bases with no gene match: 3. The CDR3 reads CASSLGTGVTEAFF. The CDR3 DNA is TGTGCCAGCAGCTTAGGAACAGGGGTCACTGAAGCTTTCTTT.

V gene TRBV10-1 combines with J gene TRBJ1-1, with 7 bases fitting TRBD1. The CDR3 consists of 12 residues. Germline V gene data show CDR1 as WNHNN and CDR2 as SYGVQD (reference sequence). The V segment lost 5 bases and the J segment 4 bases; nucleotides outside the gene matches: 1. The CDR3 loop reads CASSQGVTEAFF. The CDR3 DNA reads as TGCGCCAGCAGTCAGGGGGTCACTGAAGCTTTCTTT.

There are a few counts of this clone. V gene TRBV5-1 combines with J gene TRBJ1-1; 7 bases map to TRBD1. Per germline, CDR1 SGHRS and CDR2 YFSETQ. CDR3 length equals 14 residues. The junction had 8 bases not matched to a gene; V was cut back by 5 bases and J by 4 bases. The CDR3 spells CASSLARGSTEAFF. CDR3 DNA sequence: TGCGCCAGCAGTTTAGCCAGGGGGAGCACTGAAGCTTTCTTT. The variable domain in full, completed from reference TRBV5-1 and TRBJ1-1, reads KAGVTQTPRYLIKTRGQQVTLSCSPISGHRSVSWYQQTPGQGLQFLFEYFSETQRNKGNFPGRFSGRQFSNSRSEMNVSTLELGDSALYLCASSLARGSTEAFFGQGTRLTVV.

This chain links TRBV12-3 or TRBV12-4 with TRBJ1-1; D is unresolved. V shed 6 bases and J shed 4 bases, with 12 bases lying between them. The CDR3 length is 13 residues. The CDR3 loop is CASSPRGITEAFF. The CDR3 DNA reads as TGTGCCAGCAGCCCTAGAGGGATCACTGAAGCTTTCTTT.

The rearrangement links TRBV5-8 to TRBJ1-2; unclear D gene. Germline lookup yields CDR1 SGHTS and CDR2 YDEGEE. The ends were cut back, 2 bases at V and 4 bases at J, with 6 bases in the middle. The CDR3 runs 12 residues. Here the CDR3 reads CASSFLSYGYTF. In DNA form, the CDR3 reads TGTGCCAGCAGCTTTTTAAGCTATGGCTACACCTTC. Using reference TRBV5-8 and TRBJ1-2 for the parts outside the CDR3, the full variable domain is EAGVTQSPTHLIKTRGQQATLRCSPISGHTSVYWYQQALGLGLQFLLWYDEGEERNRGNFPPRFSGRQFPNYSSELNVNALELEDSALYLCASSFLSYGYTFGSGTRLTVV.

The DNA for the CDR3 is TGTGCCAGCTCACCAGAACGGGATTCGAACACTGAAGCTTTCTTT. Translating gives CASSPERDSNTEAFF. This chain joins TRBV18 and TRBJ1-1; D is ambiguous. The germline V gene encodes CDR1 KGHSH and CDR2 LQKENI. V was shortened by 2 bases and J by 1 base, with 11 bases between the two germline ends. The CDR3 has 15 amino acids.

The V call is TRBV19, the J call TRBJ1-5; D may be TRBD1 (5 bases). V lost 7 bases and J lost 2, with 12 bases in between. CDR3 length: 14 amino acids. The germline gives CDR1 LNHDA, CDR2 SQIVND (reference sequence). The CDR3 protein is CASTGGMGNQPQHF. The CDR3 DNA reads TGTGCCAGTACCGGGGGGATGGGCAATCAGCCCCAGCATTTT.

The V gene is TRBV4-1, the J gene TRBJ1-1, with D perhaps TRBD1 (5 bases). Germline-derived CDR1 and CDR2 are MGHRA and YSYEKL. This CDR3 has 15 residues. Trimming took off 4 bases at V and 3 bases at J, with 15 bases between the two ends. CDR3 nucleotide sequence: TGCGCCAGCAGCCTTGTGGACTTGGGGCACACTGAAGCTTTCTTT. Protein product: CASSLVDLGHTEAFF.